This T cell receptor (beta chain) stems from a study of cytomegalovirus exposure and HLA in healthy donors. Study results and limitations: Reportedly, fewer N-insertions than the roughly 700-donor mean appeared in an Asian-associated ancestry cluster in a later analysis.

In regard to this clone: The antigen remains unidentified.

The study ran its PCR with 60 Vbeta and 13 Jbeta primers. This table comes from immunoSEQ multiplex PCR, and its TCRdb copy is limited to in-frame clones, with some not included. The sample yields 150,000 or so clones, just under 75% seen once. The specimen sequenced was PBMCs. The receptor comes from a woman aged 18-29 years in good health and CMV-seronegative.

The CDR3 is CASRPETGGSYNEQFF. CDR3 in DNA: TGTGCCAGCAGGCCCGAAACAGGGGGCTCCTACAATGAGCAGTTCTTC. The rearrangement links TRBV7-2 to TRBJ2-1; the match to TRBD1 covers 8 bases. In germline, CDR1 is SGHTA, CDR2 FQGNSA. There are 16 residues in the CDR3. After removal of 6 bases from V and 0 bases from J, the junction contained 7 bases not matched to a gene.